This TCR beta chain was sequenced for a study of cytomegalovirus exposure and HLA in healthy donors (dated by TCRdb to about 2017). Notes on the research overall: An earlier analysis of about 530 of the donors reported about 280 Gb of sequence data and around 100 million unique TCR beta sequences obtained from around 180 million T cells. An early release covering roughly 640 HLA-typed donors comprised about 300 gigabases of sequencing data and tens of millions of unique TCR sequences. Among the roughly 370 genotyped donors, under 90% belonged to the genetic ancestry cluster associated with self-reported Caucasian donors. The study aimed to test whether cataloging public T cell receptors could reveal signatures of past pathogen exposure. The study used immunosequencing to profile the T cell repertoires of 600 to 850 subjects and linked those repertoires to cytomegalovirus serostatus. Along with the approximately 670-subject first cohort, a separate validation cohort of approximately 110 different subjects was used. To predict cytomegalovirus infection status, the study brought together high-throughput TCR immunosequencing, statistical association of individual TCRs with disease status, and machine learning. A later analysis re-examined previously published TCR beta repertoires from hundreds of donors and added high-resolution HLA genotyping to investigate patterns of TCR occurrence. Rather than drawing on any new phenotypic data, the later analysis identified candidate immune exposures from TCR beta sequences and the way those sequences occurred across donors. An earlier analysis of a few hundred of the donors applied high-throughput TCR beta sequencing to assess whether each TCR beta V gene segment acted as functional or pseudogenic. Donor age, sex, ethnicity and CMV serostatus were compiled alongside the repertoire data. In a later genetic analysis, genome-wide SNP genotypes for about three fifths of the roughly 670 donors were used, and that subset was treated as a discovery cohort. Every discovery cohort repertoire had been produced on one sequencing platform. HLA typing covered class I and class II loci at four-digit resolution. The number of donors typed differed by locus, with 629-630 for A, B, C, DRB1 and DQB1, approximately 500 for DQA1, 600 to 610 for DPA1, and around 430 for DPB1. Roughly 5 DR-DQ haplotypes were handled as single units for association and clustering, since linkage in the cohort was strong. Among around 400 genotyped donors of the cohort, an average of around 220,000 unique TCR beta nucleotide sequences was sequenced per donor, of which 15% to 20% were non-productive. The investigation overall reported the following: The authors suggested that the approach could potentially be generalized to other disease states and immunological phenotypes. This cohort had only TCR beta chains sequenced, and the lack of alpha or paired-chain data limited which features could be detected. In a later analysis, 15,000 to 20,000 TCR beta sequences were associated with specific HLA alleles at a false discovery rate of 0.05. In a later genetic analysis, fewer N-insertions in productive TCRs were reported among donors in an Asian-associated ancestry cluster than the roughly 700-donor mean. In a later analysis, several top co-occurrence clusters were reported to appear linked to parvovirus B19, influenza, CMV and Epstein-Barr virus. The presence/absence analyses assumed that sequencing depth was roughly uniform across donors, and that assumption may not be true. A later genetic analysis associated a missense DCLRE1C variant with V-gene and J-gene trimming of TCR beta chains, and an independent cohort replicated the association. In vitro tests confirmed that a few of the cytomegalovirus-associated TCR beta chains recognize cytomegalovirus antigens. While some public TCRs were present in many individuals, most TCR sequences turned up only very rarely across donors. Strong co-occurrence of HLA alleles, especially DR and DQ, made assigning TCR associations to individual alleles difficult. Correlated functional status among segregating V segments might reflect linkage disequilibrium, but an unknown experimental factor could not be ruled out. Some IMGT-functional V segments, including TRBV6-2 and TRBV6-3, could not be told apart with the 87-base-pair reads, so those segments were excluded. In a later analysis, TCR association rates were found to vary across HLA loci, with the most associated TCRs seen for DRB1 alleles and the fewest for HLA-C alleles. In a later analysis, HLA-associated TCR beta chains were found to be more clonally expanded and to have lower generation probabilities than equally common non-associated chains. A further reported finding was that TCR beta sequences accurately predicted the HLA-A and HLA-B alleles for most subjects in the first cohort. In a later analysis, most CMV-associated TCR beta chains were found to appear HLA-restricted, with HLA associations seemingly driven largely by CMV exposure. Because some donors lacked HLA typing at each locus, the association tests relied only on the typed subset. The study listed 164 TCR beta chains as associated with cytomegalovirus. A cluster of highly shared sequence variants was judged likely to represent a technical artifact of the sequencing pipeline. The classifier was reported to diagnose cytomegalovirus status with high specificity and sensitivity in both the original cohort and the validation cohort. Because counts were too low, about 15 rarely observed V segments, including chromosome 9 orphons, were left out of the earlier analysis of over 550 of the donors. CMV serostatus was the only immune exposure information available for the cohort. Broadly in line with IMGT annotations, most TCR beta V segments showed up in productive rearrangements about 90% or about 30% of the time in an earlier analysis of several hundred of the donors.

On this clone: The antigen it recognizes is unknown. There are no base qualities to consult, and no much larger clone falls within one base.

The cohort was made up of roughly 670 healthy bone marrow donors. Cohort members were all nominally healthy when sampled, although unrecorded immune exposures were likely present. The donor was CMV seronegative and belonged to the group of around 400 seronegative cohort members. A peripheral blood sample was collected from each donor, and TCR beta sequencing was performed on peripheral blood mononuclear cells. The Qiagen DNeasy Blood Extraction Kit was used to extract genomic DNA from the blood cell samples. Library generation was performed with the immunoSEQ multiplex PCR assay. A mixture of 60 forward primers for TCR Vbeta segments and 13 reverse primers for TCR Jbeta segments was used in the multiplex PCR. The CDR3 region of rearranged TCR beta genes was amplified from genomic DNA with a multiplex PCR assay. On the Illumina HiSeq System, the amplified TCR beta libraries were sequenced as 87-base-pair reads. As for the original processing: Across the 666 repertoires, a later analysis counted 60 million to 90 million unique TCR beta chains, some 11 million of which were shared by at least two donors. Raw reads were error-corrected and collapsed into unique sequences with a nearest-neighbor algorithm that merged closely related sequences to remove PCR and sequencing errors. CDR3 sequences were aligned to IMGT reference sequences to assign V, D and J gene segments. For a sequence to be retained, a match of at least six nucleotides to both a V gene segment and a J gene segment was required. Rearrangements were called productive when the CDR3 lacked stop codons and stayed in frame with V and J; all others were non-productive. Following IMGT convention, CDR3 was defined as the stretch from the second conserved V-encoded cysteine to the conserved J-encoded phenylalanine. In an earlier analysis of around 600 of the donors, sequences lacking an unambiguous match to a single V gene segment were excluded. In an earlier analysis of approximately 590 of the donors, V segments were called functional above 56.7% productive rearrangements and were called segregating when the between-donor standard deviation exceeded 5%. A statistical classification framework was built for diagnosing cytomegalovirus status from the catalog of TCR beta chain sequences. In a later analysis, V and J genes were assigned by comparing TCR nucleotide sequences against IMGT/GENE-DB human TR gene sequences. In a later analysis, CDR3 sequences and most-parsimonious VDJ recombination scenarios were assigned using the TCRdist pipeline. A later analysis defined each TCR beta chain by its CDR3 amino acid sequence plus V-gene family, and excluded reads lacking a unique V-gene family. In a later analysis, approximately 640 highly shared, low-generation-probability nucleotide sequences were removed to address suspected cross-contamination and a sequencing artifact. In a later analysis, a clonal expansion index was calculated for each public chain from normalized within-repertoire ranks of inferred template counts. Generation probabilities in a later analysis came from a VDJ recombination model fitted to out-of-frame rearrangements, and those results were checked against IGoR. A later analysis scored TCR-TCR, TCR-HLA and TCR-CMV co-occurrence with hypergeometric tests, applying a repertoire-size bias correction to TCR pairs. False discovery rates were estimated in a later analysis by permuting HLA or CMV assignments 20 times. A later analysis grouped co-occurring TCRs with DBSCAN, adding TCRdist sequence similarity when clustering within HLA-allele-positive subsets. Repertoires with fewer than 30,000 or more than 120,000 public chains, plus five repertoires with anomalous nucleotide sharing, were excluded from co-occurrence clustering. TCRdb took this table from immuneACCESS and kept in-frame rearrangements with V and J called. Such tables lack part of the clones; where checked against another copy, unresolved V genes explain under half of the gap, and the rest is unexplained. Clone size and the V and J calls come from that table; the DNA yielded D and trimming. A total of some 200,000 clones appear in this sample, approximately 78% of them only once. Of the sample, 2.5% to 3.5% falls within the top ten clones.

The junction carries 13 bases between V and J, which are trimmed by 4 bases and 0 bases respectively. CDR1 and CDR2, per the germline V gene (reference sequence), are SGHNT and YYREEE. The CDR3 holds 15 amino acids from the cysteine to the phenylalanine. The sequence is cut down to CDR3 DNA, 45 bases in frame from base 1. Recombination linked TRBV5-4 to TRBJ2-5; the D gene identity is not certain. The sequencing sample was made of PBMCs. This TCR was recovered from a woman in her thirties or forties in good health and CMV-seronegative. The CDR3 amino acid sequence is: CASSPRVEYQETQYF. The nucleotide sequence reads TGTGCCAGCAGCCCCCGAGTGGAGTACCAAGAGACCCAGTACTTC.